One sample yielded the 28 T cell receptor beta chains listed below, sequenced in a study of regulatory T cells in long-lasting Graves disease. Arm-PCR with iRepertoire HTBI primers amplified the CDR3 regions for these TCR beta libraries. Via MiXCR, TCRdb re-called the multiplex PCR reads, giving one row per CDR3 protein. The table shows about 470,000 distinct CDR3 sequences, with 15% to 20% occurring only once. Indicated time point: newly diagnosed GD, antithyroid drugs for less than 3 months. Making the TCR library involved RNA that had been extracted from PBMCs. This sample was also put to use in a study of T cells in Graves' hyperthyroidism and ophthalmopathy.

Sequenced here: peripheral blood mononuclear cells (PBMCs), sampled at new diagnosis, from a patient treated with antithyroid drugs. These receptors originate from a man in his forties with Graves disease.

The sample holds many counts of this clonotype. The J gene is TRBJ2-7, the V gene TRBV5-1; TRBD2 matches 10 bases. The CDR3 length is 16 residues. The germline gives CDR1 SGHRS, CDR2 YFSETQ. With 3 bases clipped from V and 4 bases from J, the junction kept 10 bases outside the gene matches. CDR3 sequence (DNA): TGCGCCAGCAGCTCTAGAAGCGGGAGGGCCCCGTACGAGCAGTACTTC. It is translated as CASSSRSGRAPYEQYF.

This clonotype was counted a few times. The V gene is TRBV18, the J gene TRBJ2-6; the D gene is possibly TRBD2 (5 bases). With 4 bases removed from V and 4 bases from J, the gap between germline ends came to 17 bases. The CDR3 totals 17 residues. Germline V gene data show CDR1 as KGHSH and CDR2 as LQKENI. This CDR3 is CASSREGRFSGANVLTF. The CDR3 coding sequence is TGTGCCAGCTCACGAGAGGGAAGGTTTTCGGGGGCCAACGTCCTGACTTTC.

In regard to this clonotype: A much larger clone differs by one base, so this may be a read error. This chain connects TRBV14 to TRBJ2-3; 8 nucleotides agree with TRBD2. Trimming cost V 1 base and J 0 bases; bases outside gene matches: 6. The CDR3 runs to 17 residues. Germline V gives CDR1 SGHDN, CDR2 FVKESK. The CDR3 DNA reads TGTGCCAGCAGCCAAGGACCAGCGGGAGTCAGCACAGATACGCAGTATTTT. This gives the protein CASSQGPAGVSTDTQYF. Full variable domain (rest looked up from reference TRBV14 and TRBJ2-3): EAGVTQFPSHSVIEKGQTVTLRCDPISGHDNLYWYRRVMGKEIKFLLHFVKESKQDESGMPNNRFLAERTGGTYSTLKVQPAELEDSGVYFCASSQGPAGVSTDTQYFGPGTRLTVL.

This clonotype was seen a handful of times. This is likely a read error, given that the CDR3 carries no conserved phenylalanine or tryptophan at its end. It is unclear where the CDR3 begins or ends on the DNA, so no DNA is shown, and the CDR3 is as TCRdb lists it. The rearrangement uses TRBV3-1 and TRBJ2-1; the D call TRBD2 from the table was never checked on the DNA. From its first to its last residue, the CDR3 has 13 amino acids. CDR1 LGHDT and CDR2 YNNKEL come from the germline V gene (reference sequence). The CDR3 is CASSQGLAGYSFL.

On this clonotype itself: A much larger clone differs from this one at a single base, so this may be a read error. The final CDR3 position lacks the conserved phenylalanine or tryptophan, pointing to a likely read error. The gene calls are TRBV2 and TRBJ2-2, with 14 nucleotides matching TRBD2. V trimming: 6 bases; J trimming: 4 bases; junction bases outside the gene matches: 4. CDR1 SNHLY and CDR2 FYNNEI come from the germline V gene. The CDR3 contains 16 residues. CDR3 bases: TGTGCCAGCAGAAGACTAGCGGGAGGGGCCACCGGGGAGCTGTTTCTT. Translated, it gives CASRRLAGGATGELFL.

This clonotype has more than one count but fewer than ten. The chain couples TRBV6-6 to TRBJ2-1; D remains ambiguous. The germline CDR1 and CDR2 sequences are MNHNY and SVGAGI (reference sequence). The V gene lost 1 base and the J gene lost 10 bases, with 11 bases spanning the gap. The CDR3 has 13 residues. CDR3: CASSYLSLREQFF. CDR3 coding DNA: TGTGCCAGCAGTTACTTGAGTTTGAGGGAGCAGTTCTTC.

The chain joins TRBV29-1 to TRBJ1-1; a possible D gene is TRBD1 (5 bases). CDR1 and CDR2 (germline): SQVTM, ANQGSEA. This CDR3 comprises 15 residues. V dropped 4 bases and J dropped 1 base, with 16 bases sitting between them. The CDR3 sequence is CSVGGGGRPNTEAFF. As DNA, the CDR3 is TGCAGCGTTGGGGGGGGGGGTCGCCCGAACACTGAAGCTTTCTTT. The full variable domain, completed using reference TRBV29-1 and TRBJ1-1, is SAVISQKPSRDICQRGTSLTIQCQVDSQVTMMFWYRQQPGQSLTLIATANQGSEATYESGFVIDKFPISRPNLTFSTLTVSNMSPEDSSIYLCSVGGGGRPNTEAFFGQGTRLTVV.

This chain connects TRBV19 to TRBJ2-2, with 10 bases that match TRBD2. The CDR3 length is 16 residues. CDR1 and CDR2 from the germline V gene are LNHDA and SQIVND (reference sequence). Trimming removed 4 bases from V and 5 bases from J; junction bases left unmatched: 7. Here the CDR3 reads CASSTSGTSVTGELFF. For the CDR3, the DNA is TGTGCCAGTAGTACTTCCGGGACTAGCGTAACCGGGGAGCTGTTTTTT.

With regard to this clonotype: Its ends do not fully match the called genes, so a read error is possible. The gene calls are TRBV9 and TRBJ2-1; D not resolved. This CDR3 spans 13 amino acids. Germline V gives CDR1 SGDLS, CDR2 YYNGEE. CDR3 region: CASSVGPGDEQSF. CDR3 nucleotides: TGTGCCAGCAGCGTAGGGCCCGGCGATGAGCAGTCCTTC.

This clonotype was seen at least ten times. V usage is TRBV2 and J usage is TRBJ1-2; no definite D call. Germline V gene lookup returns CDR1 SNHLY and CDR2 FYNNEI. The germline V and J ends were trimmed by 5 bases and 7 bases, with 11 bases remaining between them. CDR3 size: 12 residues. This chain's CDR3 is CASSLDKPGYTF. The CDR3, as DNA: TGTGCCAGCAGTCTAGACAAACCTGGCTACACCTTC.

This clonotype showed up many times. This rearrangement joins TRBV20-1 to TRBJ2-1; 13 nucleotides match TRBD2. Germline loops: CDR1 DFQATT, CDR2 SNEGSKA (reference sequence). This CDR3 has 15 residues. V trimming: 4 bases; J trimming: 11 bases; junction bases outside the gene matches: 11. CDR3 nucleotides: TGCAGTGCTAAGACTAGCGGGAGGACCCCAAGAAAGCAGTTCTTC. As protein: CSAKTSGRTPRKQFF.

The genes are TRBV24-1 and TRBJ2-7, with 7 nucleotides matching TRBD1. V gave up 4 bases and J gave up 5 bases; unmatched junction bases: 16. CDR3 length: 17 amino acids. CDR1 is KGHDR, CDR2 SFDVKD, per germline. The CDR3 sequence is CATSDPTGAKDGNEQYF. For the CDR3, the DNA is TGTGCCACCAGTGACCCTACAGGGGCCAAGGATGGAAACGAGCAGTACTTC.

The CDR3 nucleotides read TGTGCCAGCAGCCAAGATAATGGGGGGACCCAGTACTTC. It yields the protein CASSQDNGGTQYF. V and J are TRBV14 and TRBJ2-3; either TRBD1 or TRBD2 may supply D (5 bases each). The closer fit of TRBJ2-5 to the DNA end suggests the J call may be wrong. This CDR3 has 13 amino acids. The germline V gene has CDR1 SGHDN and CDR2 FVKESK.

The J gene is TRBJ1-5, the V gene TRBV19, with TRBD1 as a possible D gene (6 bases). The CDR3 length is 13 residues. Germline CDR1 and CDR2: LNHDA and SQIVND (reference sequence). V lost 9 bases to trimming and J lost 5 bases, with 14 bases between them. The CDR3, as DNA: TGTGCCAGCGGAGACAGGTGGGATCAGCCCCAGCATTTT. Translated, it gives CASGDRWDQPQHF.

This rearrangement joins TRBV7-9 to TRBJ2-1, with 7 positions matching TRBD2. The germline V gene has CDR1 SEHNR and CDR2 FQNEAQ (reference sequence). Unmatched junction bases numbered 10, after V lost 5 bases and J lost 15 bases. The CDR3 runs 12 residues. This CDR3 is CASSLDRREWFF. The CDR3 bases are TGTGCCAGCAGCCTAGATAGGCGGGAGTGGTTCTTC.

The CDR3 region has the DNA TGTGCCACCAGTGGTGGATACAATCAGCCCCAGCATTTT. Translation: CATSGGYNQPQHF. The J gene is TRBJ1-5, the V gene TRBV24-1; D is uncertain. V was clipped by 5 bases and J by 3 bases, with 7 bases between them. CDR3 length: 13 amino acids. Germline V lookup: CDR1 KGHDR, CDR2 SFDVKD.

This clonotype was seen many times. The V and J genes are TRBV11-2 and TRBJ2-7; TRBD2 is a possible D gene (5 bases). CDR1 and CDR2 (germline): SGHAT, FQNNGV. Trimming stripped 1 base from V and 3 bases from J, with 10 bases between. This CDR3 region has 14 residues. CDR3 sequence reads: CASSLASFGYEQYF. The DNA of the CDR3 is TGTGCCAGCAGCTTAGCTAGCTTCGGCTACGAGCAGTACTTC.

In this sample, this clonotype turned up many times. The rearrangement joins TRBV20-1 to TRBJ2-7; TRBD2 might be the D (5 bases). Germline CDR1 reads DFQATT; CDR2 reads SNEGSKA (reference sequence). This CDR3 is 12 amino acids long. The V gene lost 2 bases and the J gene lost 2 bases, with 7 bases spanning the gap. CDR3: CSARRDPYEQYF. The CDR3 bases are TGCAGTGCTAGACGGGATCCCTACGAGCAGTACTTC.

This clonotype has at least ten counts. The chain couples TRBV20-1 to TRBJ2-1, with 8 positions matching TRBD2. The CDR3 totals 13 residues. The V and J ends lost 8 bases and 8 bases, in that order; junction bases with no gene match: 11. Per the germline V gene, CDR1 is DFQATT and CDR2 is SNEGSKA (reference sequence). The CDR3 nucleotides read TGCAGTCTACGCCACCGACTAGCGTATGAGCAGTTCTTC. This translates into CSLRHRLAYEQFF.

The sample holds many counts of this clonotype. The V call is TRBV11-2, the J call TRBJ2-1; D is possibly TRBD1 or TRBD2 (5 bases each). CDR1 is SGHAT, CDR2 FQNNGV, per germline. The CDR3 extends over 15 amino acids. With 3 bases removed from V and 3 bases from J, the gap between germline ends came to 12 bases. The CDR3 sequence: CASSLAGTGYNEQFF. The CDR3 DNA sequence: TGTGCCAGCAGCTTGGCCGGGACGGGCTACAATGAGCAGTTCTTC.

This rearrangement joins TRBV4-1 to TRBJ2-5, with 11 bases identical to TRBD2. V was clipped by 0 bases and J by 5 bases; unmatched bases: 11. This CDR3 is 18 amino acids long. Per the germline V gene, CDR1 is MGHRA and CDR2 is YSYEKL. CDR3 coding DNA: TGCGCCAGCAGCCAAGATCCCCTAGCGGGAGGACTGGGGGAGACCCAGTACTTC. Its protein is CASSQDPLAGGLGETQYF.

The chain recombines TRBV5-4 with TRBJ2-3, with TRBD2 matching 12 bases. Germline CDR1 is SGHNT and CDR2 is YYREEE (reference sequence). This CDR3 has 15 amino acids. With 6 bases clipped from V and 0 bases from J, the junction kept 2 bases outside the gene matches. CDR3 region: CASTSGRASTDTQYF. Written as DNA, the CDR3 is TGTGCCAGCACTAGCGGGAGGGCTAGCACAGATACGCAGTATTTT.

Details on this clonotype: Likely a read error: the CDR3 ends without its conserved phenylalanine or tryptophan. This chain uses TRBV3-1 with TRBJ1-1, with D uncertain. The CDR3 extends over 14 amino acids. CDR1 and CDR2 from the germline V gene are LGHDT and YNNKEL (reference sequence). The germline V and J ends were trimmed by 3 bases and 3 bases, with 11 bases remaining between them. In DNA form, the CDR3 reads TGTGCCAGCAGCCATAGTGAAGCCGACACTGAAGCTTTCTCT. This gives the protein CASSHSEADTEAFS.

This clonotype was seen repeatedly, ten times or more. The chain uses TRBV27 and TRBJ2-1; 14 bases are a match to TRBD2. The V gene end was trimmed by 1 base and the J gene end by 11 bases; junction bases not matched to a gene: 4. The CDR3 runs 15 residues. The germline CDR1 and CDR2 sequences are MNHEY and SMNVEV (reference sequence). CDR3 amino acids: CASSLFGLAGGKQFF. CDR3 DNA sequence: TGTGCCAGCAGTTTATTCGGACTAGCGGGAGGAAAGCAGTTCTTC.

This clonotype was counted ten times or more. The V and J genes are TRBV28 and TRBJ1-2; no clear D gene. Trimming removed 6 bases at V and 7 bases at J, with 18 bases between. CDR1 and CDR2 from the germline V gene are MDHEN and SYDVKM. The CDR3 covers 14 residues. CDR3 bases: TGTGCCAGCAGCCCCAGTCGAAGGGTCTTTGGCTACACCTTC. Its protein is CASSPSRRVFGYTF.

This clonotype was detected ten times or more. The chain carries TRBV10-3 and TRBJ1-1; TRBD1 aligns across 9 bases. The germline gives CDR1 ENHRY, CDR2 SYGVKD. The V gene end was trimmed by 7 bases and the J gene end by 3 bases; junction bases not matched to a gene: 9. This CDR3 is 15 amino acids long. CDR3 in DNA: TGTGCCATCAAATCGGGACAGGGTGATGACACTGAAGCTTTCTTT. Protein: CAIKSGQGDDTEAFF.

This clonotype was observed at least ten times. The genes are TRBV5-4 and TRBJ2-7; 10 bases fit TRBD2. V shed 2 bases and J 3 bases; nucleotides not matched to a gene: 5. CDR1 and CDR2 from the germline V gene are SGHNT and YYREEE (reference sequence). There are 15 residues in the CDR3. CDR3 coding DNA: TGTGCCAGCAGCTTTGCGCGGACTAGCGGCTACGAGCAGTACTTC. Amino acid sequence: CASSFARTSGYEQYF.

CDR3 DNA sequence: TGTGCCACCAGTGACACCGGGACTAGCCTGTATTTT. Its protein is CATSDTGTSLYF. The V and J genes are TRBV24-1 and TRBJ2-3; 9 bases align to TRBD2. The CDR3 extends over 12 amino acids. The V and J ends lost 4 bases and 14 bases, in that order; junction bases with no gene match: 6. CDR1 and CDR2 (germline): KGHDR, SFDVKD.